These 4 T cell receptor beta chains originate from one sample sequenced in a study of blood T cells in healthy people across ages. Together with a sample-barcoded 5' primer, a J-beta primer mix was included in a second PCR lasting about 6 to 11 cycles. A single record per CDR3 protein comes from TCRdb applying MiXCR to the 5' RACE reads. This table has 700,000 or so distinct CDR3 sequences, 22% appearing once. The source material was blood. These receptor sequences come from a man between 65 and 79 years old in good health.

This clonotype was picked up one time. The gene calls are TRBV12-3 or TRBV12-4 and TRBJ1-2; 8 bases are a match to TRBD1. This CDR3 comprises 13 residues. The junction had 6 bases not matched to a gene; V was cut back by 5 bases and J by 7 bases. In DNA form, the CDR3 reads TGTGCCAGCAGTGTCAGGACAGGGTTTGGCTACACCTTC. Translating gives CASSVRTGFGYTF.

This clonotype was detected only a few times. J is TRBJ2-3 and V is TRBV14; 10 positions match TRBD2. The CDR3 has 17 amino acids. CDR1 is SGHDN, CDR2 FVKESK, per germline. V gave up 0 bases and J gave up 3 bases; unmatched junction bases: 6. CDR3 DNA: TGTGCCAGCAGCCAAGATTGGGGACTAGCGAGGACAGATACGCAGTATTTT. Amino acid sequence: CASSQDWGLARTDTQYF.

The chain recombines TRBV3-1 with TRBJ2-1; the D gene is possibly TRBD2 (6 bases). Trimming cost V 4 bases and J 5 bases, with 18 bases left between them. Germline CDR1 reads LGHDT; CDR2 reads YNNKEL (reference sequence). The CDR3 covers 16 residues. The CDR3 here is CASSPLRSGANNEQFF. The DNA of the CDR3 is TGTGCCAGCAGCCCCTTGCGTAGCGGAGCGAACAATGAGCAGTTCTTC.

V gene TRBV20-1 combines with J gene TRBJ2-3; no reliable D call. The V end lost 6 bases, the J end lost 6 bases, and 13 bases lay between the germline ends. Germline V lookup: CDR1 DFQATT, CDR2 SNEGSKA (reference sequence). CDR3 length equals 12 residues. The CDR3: CSASARADTQYF. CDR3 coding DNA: TGCAGTGCCTCAGCCCGGGCCGATACGCAGTATTTT.